The present entry profiles one TCR beta chain with its context. Its target is unknown. This entry is derived from a study of a mutant IDH1 vaccine in newly diagnosed glioma. Study context: Eight vaccine injections were given to patients in weeks 1, 3, 5, 7, 11, 15, 19 and 23. First vaccine doses came 4-6 weeks after radiotherapy alone, or with temozolomide cycles. Patients were pretreated with radiotherapy, temozolomide, or both, mostly both.

The time point is: week 23, last vaccination. A 20-mer mutant IDH1 peptide at 300 ug was injected subcutaneously with topical imiquimod. Using immunoSEQ multiplex PCR, the repertoire was profiled, and TCRdb retains in-frame clones only, with some absent. This sample has 65,000 or so clones, with approximately 81% found just once. This CDR3 comprises 14 residues. Trimming removed 1 base at V and 3 bases at J, with 10 bases between. Germline V gene lookup returns CDR1 GTSNPN and CDR2 SVGIG (reference sequence). Sequences were derived from PBMCs, sampled from a glioma patient whose treatment included an IDH1 peptide vaccine. The J gene is TRBJ1-5, the V gene TRBV30; a possible D gene is TRBD1 (5 bases). The source of this sequence is a young man with glioma. This chain's CDR3 is CAWSGGGFNQPQHF. CDR3 sequence (DNA): TGTGCCTGGAGTGGGGGGGGGTTCAATCAGCCCCAGCATTTT.